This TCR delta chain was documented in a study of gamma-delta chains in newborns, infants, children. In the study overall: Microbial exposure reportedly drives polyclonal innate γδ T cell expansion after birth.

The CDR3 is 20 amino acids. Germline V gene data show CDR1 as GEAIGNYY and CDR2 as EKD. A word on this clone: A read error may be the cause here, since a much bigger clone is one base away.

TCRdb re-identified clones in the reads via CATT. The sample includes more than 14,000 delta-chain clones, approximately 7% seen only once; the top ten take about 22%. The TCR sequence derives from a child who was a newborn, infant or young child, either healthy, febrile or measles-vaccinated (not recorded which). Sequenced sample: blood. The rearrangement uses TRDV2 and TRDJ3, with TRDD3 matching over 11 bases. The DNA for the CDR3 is TGTGCCTGTGACACCCTGTACTGGGGGATATCCTCCTGGGACACCCGACAGACGTTTTTC. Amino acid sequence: CACDTLYWGISSWDTRQTFF.